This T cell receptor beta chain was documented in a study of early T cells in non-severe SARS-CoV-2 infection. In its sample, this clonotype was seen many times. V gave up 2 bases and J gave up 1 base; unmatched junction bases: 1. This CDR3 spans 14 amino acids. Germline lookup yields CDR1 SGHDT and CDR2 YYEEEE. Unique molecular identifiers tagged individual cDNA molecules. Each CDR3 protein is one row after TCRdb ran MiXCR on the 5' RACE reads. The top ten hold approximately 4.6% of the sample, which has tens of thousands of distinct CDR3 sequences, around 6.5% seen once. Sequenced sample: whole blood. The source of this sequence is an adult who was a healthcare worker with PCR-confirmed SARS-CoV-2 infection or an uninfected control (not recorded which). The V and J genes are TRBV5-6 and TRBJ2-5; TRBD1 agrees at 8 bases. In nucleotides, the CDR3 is TGTGCCAGCAGCTTCGGACAGGGCCAAGAGACCCAGTACTTC. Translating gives CASSFGQGQETQYF.